The source of this TCR beta chain is a study of shared clonotypes between healthy human individuals. At the level of the study: Three CD4 naive, three CD4 memory, two CD8 naive and one CD8 memory plate were used per donor. Whole-study results and caveats: The sampled material consisted only of blood, and tissue repertoires are likely to differ. Estimated richness values were generally larger in naive subsets than in memory subsets.

CD45RA+ naive and CD45RA-negative memory subsets were separated from CD4+ cells. The germline V gene has CDR1 SGHTA and CDR2 FQGNSA. The CDR3 sequence is 12 residues long. J lost 6 bases, V lost 6 bases, and 5 bases had no gene match. The repertoire was sequenced with immunoSEQ multiplex PCR; TCRdb's copy has only in-frame clones and lacks some. The sample comprises roughly 1,000,000 clones, more than 75% of which are singletons, and about 0.52% rests with the top ten. This clone was seen many times. Its antigen is currently unknown. The chain recombines TRBV7-2 with TRBJ2-7, with 7 bases that match TRBD1. Sequencing was done on a sample of memory CD4+ T cells from PBMCs. Subset reported: CD45RA-negative fraction. The source is a man aged 18 to 30 in good health. Some clones in this sample may be carry-over from other donors' samples. The CDR3 DNA sequence: TGTGCCAGCAGTCAACAGGGGCTCGAGCAGTACTTC. It is translated as CASSQQGLEQYF.